A selection of T cell receptor beta chains follows, all from one sample in a study of cytomegalovirus exposure and HLA in healthy donors. Produced via immunoSEQ multiplex PCR; TCRdb's table is partial and in-frame only. The table shows about 130,000 clones, with around 68% occurring only once. Source material: PBMCs. The receptor source for this set is a middle-aged man in good health and CMV-seropositive. Both conserved end residues are part of each CDR3. D genes are given only for firm matches. Some rows have no size entry. The others give once, few or many, or a class for an expanded clone.

V	D	size	J	CDR3	DNA
TRBV28	TRBD1	NA	TRBJ2-2	CASSVPGQGLTGELFF	TGTGCCAGCAGTGTACCGGGACAGGGACTCACCGGGGAGCTGTTTTTT
TRBV7-6	TRBD2	NA	TRBJ2-2	CASSLGTSGSPTGELFF	TGTGCCAGCAGCTTAGGAACTAGCGGGAGCCCCACCGGGGAGCTGTTTTTT
TRBV11-1	TRBD1	NA	TRBJ2-1	CASRLTGERGRNNEQFF	TGTGCCAGCAGACTGACAGGGGAAAGAGGTAGGAACAATGAGCAGTTCTTC
TRBV7-8	NA	NA	TRBJ1-1	CASSATGKGGTEAFF	TGTGCCAGCAGCGCCACCGGGAAAGGGGGCACTGAAGCTTTCTTT
TRBV6-1	NA	NA	TRBJ1-1	CASSERWRGPERFEAFF	TGTGCCAGCAGTGAAAGGTGGCGGGGACCGGAACGCTTTGAAGCTTTCTTT
TRBV15	TRBD2	NA	TRBJ2-2	CATSRGGLAGPRELFF	TGTGCCACCAGCAGAGGAGGACTAGCGGGGCCGCGGGAGCTGTTTTTT
TRBV6-9	NA	NA	TRBJ2-2	CASSSSWQPRVDTGELFF	TGTGCCAGCAGTTCATCGTGGCAACCGAGGGTGGACACCGGGGAGCTGTTTTTT
TRBV29-1	NA	NA	TRBJ2-7	CSVEMGNTYEQYF	TGCAGCGTTGAAATGGGCAACACCTACGAGCAGTACTTC
TRBV19	NA	NA	TRBJ2-7	CASSTTTGYEQYF	TGTGCCAGTAGCACTACAACGGGATACGAGCAGTACTTC
TRBV6-5	NA	NA	TRBJ1-1	CASATLGTEAFF	TGTGCCAGCGCTACCCTAGGCACTGAAGCTTTCTTT
TRBV5-1	TRBD2	NA	TRBJ2-1	CASTPKIAGDYNEQFF	TGCGCCAGCACCCCGAAAATAGCGGGGGACTACAATGAGCAGTTCTTC
TRBV10-1	TRBD2	NA	TRBJ2-3	CASSDSGGRRRTDTQYF	TGCGCCAGCAGTGATAGCGGGGGCCGCCGGAGAACAGATACGCAGTATTTT
TRBV11-3	TRBD1	few	TRBJ1-1	CASSLDGTGSTEAFF	TGTGCCAGCAGCTTAGACGGGACAGGTAGCACTGAAGCTTTCTTT
TRBV15	NA	NA	TRBJ2-1	CATSLGGPYNEQFF	TGTGCCACCAGTTTGGGCGGGCCCTACAATGAGCAGTTCTTC
TRBV10-2	TRBD2	NA	TRBJ2-5	CASSKQRGGETQYF	TGCGCCAGCAGTAAACAGCGGGGTGGGGAGACCCAGTACTTC
TRBV19	TRBD2	NA	TRBJ2-1	CASSMDDGTSLYNEQFF	TGTGCCAGTAGTATGGATGACGGGACTAGCCTATACAATGAGCAGTTCTTC
TRBV13	NA	NA	TRBJ2-7	CASSLGLSPGGESYEQYF	TGTGCCAGCAGCTTAGGCCTCTCCCCGGGCGGGGAATCATACGAGCAGTACTTC
TRBV19	TRBD1	NA	TRBJ2-2	CASIETGGTTGELFF	TGTGCCAGCATAGAGACAGGGGGAACGACCGGGGAGCTGTTTTTT
TRBV9	TRBD2	NA	TRBJ2-1	CASSETAGGHEQFF	TGTGCCAGCAGCGAAACAGCGGGGGGCCATGAGCAGTTCTTC
TRBV28	TRBD2	NA	TRBJ2-7	CAGRETSGERQYF	TGTGCCGGGAGGGAGACTAGCGGGGAACGGCAGTACTTC
TRBV6-1	NA	NA	TRBJ2-1	CASSEAVGGGSNEQFF	TGTGCCAGCAGTGAAGCGGTGGGAGGGGGAAGCAATGAGCAGTTCTTC
TRBV19	NA	NA	TRBJ1-2	CASSTLSGYTF	TGTGCCAGTAGTACGCTTAGCGGCTACACCTTC
TRBV6-1	TRBD1	NA	TRBJ1-4	CASRDRGNEKLFF	TGTGCCAGCCGGGACAGGGGGAATGAAAAACTGTTTTTT
TRBV4-3	NA	NA	TRBJ1-5	CASSQSQGGQPQHF	TGCGCCAGCAGCCAAAGTCAGGGAGGTCAGCCCCAGCATTTT
TRBV9	TRBD2	NA	TRBJ2-1	CASSGRRLADYYNEQFF	TGTGCCAGCAGCGGCCGGAGACTAGCAGATTACTACAATGAGCAGTTCTTC
TRBV11-2	TRBD1	NA	TRBJ2-2	CASRRDRRNTGELFF	TGTGCCAGCAGAAGGGACAGACGGAACACCGGGGAGCTGTTTTTT
TRBV6-5	NA	NA	TRBJ1-5	CASRGLAGPQHF	TGTGCCAGCAGGGGACTGGCTGGGCCCCAGCATTTT
TRBV7-2	TRBD1	NA	TRBJ2-1	CASSAGTGRGNEQFF	TGTGCCAGCAGCGCTGGGACAGGGCGAGGCAATGAGCAGTTCTTC
TRBV5-5	TRBD1	NA	TRBJ2-3	CASSLEVIAGTGYRDTQYF	TGTGCCAGCAGCCTAGAGGTTATTGCTGGGACAGGGTACAGGGATACGCAGTATTTT
TRBV11-1	NA	few	TRBJ2-3	CASSTPGGTQYF	TGTGCCAGCAGCACGCCTGGAGGTACGCAGTATTTT
TRBV6-4	TRBD2	NA	TRBJ2-2	CASSASVLAGGPRELFF	TGTGCCAGCAGTGCGTCGGTACTAGCGGGAGGGCCCCGGGAGCTGTTTTTT
TRBV2	NA	NA	TRBJ2-4	CASSEEAVAKNIQYF	TGTGCCAGCAGTGAAGAAGCGGTAGCCAAAAACATTCAGTACTTC
TRBV30	NA	NA	TRBJ2-1	CAWSRELAPGNEQFF	TGTGCCTGGAGTAGAGAGTTGGCCCCAGGCAATGAGCAGTTCTTC
TRBV7-9	TRBD1	NA	TRBJ1-2	CASSLAGTAYGYTF	TGTGCCAGCAGCTTAGCGGGGACAGCCTATGGCTACACCTTC
TRBV4-2	TRBD1	few	TRBJ1-4	CASSQRTGRNEKLFF	TGTGCCAGCAGCCAGCGGACAGGGAGAAATGAAAAACTGTTTTTT
TRBV29-1	TRBD1	few	TRBJ1-1	CSVEGTGVNTEAFF	TGCAGCGTTGAGGGGACAGGGGTGAACACTGAAGCTTTCTTT
TRBV9	NA	once	TRBJ2-3	CASSVGPSTDTQYF	TGTGCCAGCAGCGTTGGGCCCAGCACAGATACGCAGTATTTT
TRBV7-2	NA	NA	TRBJ1-5	CASSLVGGNQPQHF	TGTGCCAGCAGCTTAGTCGGTGGCAATCAGCCCCAGCATTTT
TRBV5-4	TRBD2	NA	TRBJ2-5	CASSLVGLAGAGETQYF	TGTGCCAGCAGCTTGGTCGGACTAGCGGGAGCGGGAGAGACCCAGTACTTC
TRBV7-2	TRBD1	NA	TRBJ2-7	CASSLGTGYYEQYF	TGTGCCAGCAGCTTAGGGACAGGGTACTACGAGCAGTACTTC
TRBV11-2	NA	NA	TRBJ2-5	CASSLRVQREETQYF	TGTGCCAGCAGCTTAAGGGTCCAAAGGGAGGAGACCCAGTACTTC
TRBV4-1	NA	once	TRBJ1-2	CASSQDLRGYTF	TGCGCCAGCAGCCAAGATCTTCGGGGCTACACCTTC
TRBV11-2	NA	NA	TRBJ2-2	CASSLDGHLNTGELFF	TGTGCCAGCAGCTTAGATGGGCACCTGAACACCGGGGAGCTGTTTTTT
TRBV7-7	NA	NA	TRBJ2-7	CASSPRTAFSYEQYF	TGTGCCAGCAGCCCCCGGACAGCCTTCTCCTACGAGCAGTACTTC
TRBV11-2	TRBD2	NA	TRBJ2-2	CASSSPAGVRVTGELFF	TGTGCCAGCAGCTCCCCAGCGGGAGTGCGGGTCACCGGGGAGCTGTTTTTT
TRBV29-1	NA	NA	TRBJ1-3	CSVGQGQRGNTIYF	TGCAGCGTTGGTCAGGGGCAAAGGGGAAACACCATATATTTT
TRBV5-1	TRBD2	once	TRBJ2-1	CASSSSGLAERNEQFF	TGCGCCAGCAGCTCCTCCGGACTAGCGGAGAGGAATGAGCAGTTCTTC
TRBV28	TRBD1	NA	TRBJ1-5	CASGFTGAYSNQPQHF	TGTGCCAGCGGATTTACAGGGGCTTATAGCAATCAGCCCCAGCATTTT
TRBV6-1	NA	few	TRBJ1-1	CASSEVAAGTEAFF	TGTGCCAGCAGTGAGGTGGCGGCTGGGACTGAAGCTTTCTTT
TRBV7-2	NA	NA	TRBJ1-4	CASSLVPGSTNEKLFF	TGTGCCAGCAGCTTAGTCCCAGGATCAACTAATGAAAAACTGTTTTTT
TRBV2	NA	NA	TRBJ1-1	CASSRNTEAFF	TGTGCCAGCAGCCGGAACACTGAAGCTTTCTTT
TRBV10-2	TRBD2	NA	TRBJ2-1	CASRGRGTSNYNEQFF	TGCGCCAGCCGCGGACGAGGGACTAGTAACTACAATGAGCAGTTCTTC
TRBV9	TRBD2	NA	TRBJ2-3	CASSRDYFTDTQYF	TGTGCCAGCTCCCGGGACTATTTCACAGATACGCAGTATTTT
TRBV7-9	NA	NA	TRBJ1-6	CASSLLQGVASLHF	TGTGCCAGCAGCTTACTACAGGGAGTAGCATCCCTCCACTTT